The source of this TCR beta chain is a study of post-analysis software for immune sequencing data. Study-wide points: Normalized Chao1 diversity in multiple sclerosis patients fell significantly below that of controls. With TRBV5-6, TRBV5-1 and TRBV20-1 included, 5 or 6 TRBV segments were more frequent in patients than in controls.

cDNA libraries for TCR beta contained unique molecular identifiers. When about 1 to 11 million T cells were used, they gave roughly 500,000 cDNA molecules. Each CDR3 protein gets one entry after TCRdb re-called the PCR reads with MiXCR. The sample records about 820,000 distinct CDR3 sequences, about 50% being singletons. With respect to this clonotype: The antigen is undetermined.

Germline lookup yields CDR1 ENHRY and CDR2 SYGVKD. This CDR3 has 15 residues. Trimming left V 0 bases short and J 7 bases short, with 13 bases between. Sequencing was performed on blood. The chain recombines TRBV10-3 with TRBJ2-1; D ambiguous. The receptor was isolated from a girl under 18 with multiple sclerosis. The DNA of the CDR3 is TGTGCCATCAGTGAGTCTCGAGGCCTAAAGAATGAGCAGTTCTTC. It encodes CAISESRGLKNEQFF.